This T cell receptor beta chain comes out of a study of radiotherapy plus CTLA-4 blockade in lung cancer. Points on this clone: Its antigen is unidentified.

This CDR3 region has 14 residues. V lost 7 bases and J 0 bases, leaving 12 bases between the germline ends. The germline V gene has CDR1 SNHLY and CDR2 FYNNEI. Study-level points and caveats: Expansion of tumor-derived TCR clones was observed in blood after radiotherapy plus ipilimumab.

CTLA-4 blockade with ipilimumab, together with focal radiation, was given to patients with chemo-refractory metastatic non-small-cell lung cancer. Sequencing used immunoSEQ multiplex PCR; TCRdb keeps in-frame clones, though not all of them. The table shows around 90,000 clones, with around 83% occurring only once. The sample here was peripheral blood, taken from a patient treated with radiotherapy plus ipilimumab. The chain carries TRBV2 and TRBJ2-5; no firm D call. The sequence came from a human donor with non-small cell lung cancer that progressed on radiotherapy plus ipilimumab. The CDR3 sequence is CASKNSLYQETQYF. CDR3 nucleotide sequence: TGTGCCAGCAAGAACAGTCTGTACCAAGAGACCCAGTACTTC.